Following are 2 T cell receptor beta chains from one sample sequenced in a study of blood T cell repertoires in COVID-19. Assay: immunoSEQ multiplex PCR; the TCRdb copy retains only in-frame clones and omits some. The sample includes about 120,000 clones, over 75% of them seen just once. What was sequenced was peripheral blood. The source of these receptors is a man aged 25-45 years with COVID-19, enrolled during active disease.

The V and J genes are TRBV11-2 and TRBJ2-5, with D perhaps TRBD2 (7 bases). V lost 2 bases and J lost 5, with 15 bases in between. Germline lookup yields CDR1 SGHAT and CDR2 FQNNGV. CDR3 size: 15 residues. For the CDR3, the DNA is TGTGCCAGCAGCTTACTCGGGGGGCCGAGGGAGACCCAGTACTTC. As protein: CASSLLGGPRETQYF.

The rearrangement joins TRBV28 to TRBJ2-3; 13 bases line up with TRBD2. V was clipped by 6 bases and J by 2 bases; unmatched bases: 5. The CDR3 sequence is 16 residues long. Germline values: CDR1 MDHEN, CDR2 SYDVKM. The CDR3 sequence is CASSLGLAGDTDTQYF. CDR3 nucleotide sequence: TGTGCCAGCAGCCTAGGACTAGCGGGAGACACAGATACGCAGTATTTT.